This T cell receptor (beta chain) was recorded in a study of T cell responses to AZD1222 COVID-19 vaccine. TCRdb's copy holds only in-frame clones and misses some; the assay was immunoSEQ multiplex PCR. The table has fewer than 110,000 clones, roughly nine tenths seen once; the top ten hold about 4.5%. On this clone itself: Its antigen remains unidentified. As the CDR3 is not closed by the conserved phenylalanine or tryptophan, this likely results from a read error. The DNA is left out, because the CDR3 cannot be placed on it with certainty; the CDR3 is given as TCRdb lists it.

The CDR3 adds up to 13 amino acids, both ends counted. Study observations and caveats: Researchers took repertoire samples only after the peak T cell response had come. Baseline serostatus was positive in only six AZD1222 recipients. Within unmutated variant regions lay the reported targets of nearly half of spike-specific TCRs.

The specimen was peripheral blood, collected on day 0 of AZD1222 vaccination. The chain is built from TRBV21-1 and TRBJ2-7; the table's D call, TRBD2, was not checked against the DNA. TRBV21-1 represents a pseudogene. The receptor was derived from an adult in good health. CDR3 sequence reads: CASIGRQRTSEKI.